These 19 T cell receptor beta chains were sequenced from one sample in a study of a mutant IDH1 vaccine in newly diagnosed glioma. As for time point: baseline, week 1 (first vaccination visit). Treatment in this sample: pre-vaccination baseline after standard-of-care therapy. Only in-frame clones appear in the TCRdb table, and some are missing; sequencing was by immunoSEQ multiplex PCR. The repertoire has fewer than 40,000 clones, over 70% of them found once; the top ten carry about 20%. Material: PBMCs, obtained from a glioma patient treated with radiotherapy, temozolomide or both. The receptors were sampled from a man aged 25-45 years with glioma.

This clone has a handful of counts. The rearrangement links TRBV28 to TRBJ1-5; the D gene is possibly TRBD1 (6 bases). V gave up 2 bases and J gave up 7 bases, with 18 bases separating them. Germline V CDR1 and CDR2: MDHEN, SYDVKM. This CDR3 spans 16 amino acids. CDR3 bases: TGTGCCAGCAGTTTAGGGGGGGCGTTAAGGGGCCAGCCCCAGCATTTT. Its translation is CASSLGGALRGQPQHF.

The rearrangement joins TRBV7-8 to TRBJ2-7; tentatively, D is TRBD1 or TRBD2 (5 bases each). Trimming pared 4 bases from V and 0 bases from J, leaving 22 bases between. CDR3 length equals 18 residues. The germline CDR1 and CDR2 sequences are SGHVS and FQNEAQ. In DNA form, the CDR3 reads TGTGCCAGCAGCTCCCAATTAGCCCCCGGGACCATCTCCTACGAGCAGTACTTC. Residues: CASSSQLAPGTISYEQYF. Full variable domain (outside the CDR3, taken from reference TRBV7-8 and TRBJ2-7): GAGVSQSPRYKVAKRGQDVALRCDPISGHVSLFWYQQALGQGPEFLTYFQNEAQLDKSGLPSDRFFAERPEGSVSTLKIQRTQQEDSAVYLCASSSQLAPGTISYEQYFGPGTRLTVT.

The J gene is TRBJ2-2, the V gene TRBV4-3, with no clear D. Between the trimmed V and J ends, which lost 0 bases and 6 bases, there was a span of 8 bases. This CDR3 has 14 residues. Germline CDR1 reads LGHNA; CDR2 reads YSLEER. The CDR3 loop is CASSQDQLPGELFF. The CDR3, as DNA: TGCGCCAGCAGCCAAGATCAGCTACCCGGGGAGCTGTTTTTT.

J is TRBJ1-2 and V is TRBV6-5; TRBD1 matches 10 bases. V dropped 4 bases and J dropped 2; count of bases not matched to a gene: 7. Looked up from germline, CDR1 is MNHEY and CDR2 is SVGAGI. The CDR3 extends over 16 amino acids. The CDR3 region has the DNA TGTGCCAGCAGTTGGGGACAGGGGAGAGGAAACTATGGCTACACCTTC. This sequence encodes CASSWGQGRGNYGYTF.

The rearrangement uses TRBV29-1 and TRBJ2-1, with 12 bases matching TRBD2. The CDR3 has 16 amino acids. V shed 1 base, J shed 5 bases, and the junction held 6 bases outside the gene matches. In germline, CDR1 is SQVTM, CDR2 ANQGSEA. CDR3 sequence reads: CSVEGLAGGDDNEQFF. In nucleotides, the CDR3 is TGCAGCGTTGAAGGGCTAGCGGGGGGGGATGACAATGAGCAGTTCTTC.

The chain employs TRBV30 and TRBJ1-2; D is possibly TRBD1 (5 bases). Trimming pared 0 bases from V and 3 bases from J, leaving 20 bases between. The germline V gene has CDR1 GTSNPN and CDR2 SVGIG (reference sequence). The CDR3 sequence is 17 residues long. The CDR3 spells CAWSVAIRDGGYYGYTF. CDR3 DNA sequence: TGTGCCTGGAGTGTAGCCATTAGGGACGGAGGATACTATGGCTACACCTTC.

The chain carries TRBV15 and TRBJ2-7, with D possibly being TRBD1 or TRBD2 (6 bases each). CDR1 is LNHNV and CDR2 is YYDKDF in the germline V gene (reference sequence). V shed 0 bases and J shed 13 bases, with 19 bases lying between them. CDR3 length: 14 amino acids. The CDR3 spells CATSRDYGGNRVYF. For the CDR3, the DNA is TGTGCCACCAGCAGAGATTATGGGGGGAACAGGGTTTACTTC.

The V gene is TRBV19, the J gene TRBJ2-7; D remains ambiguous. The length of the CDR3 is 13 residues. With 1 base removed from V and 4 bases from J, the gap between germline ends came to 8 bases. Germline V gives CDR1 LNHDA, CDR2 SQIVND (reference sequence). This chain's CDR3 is CASSIGTAYEQYF. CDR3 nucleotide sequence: TGTGCCAGTAGTATAGGGACGGCATACGAGCAGTACTTC.

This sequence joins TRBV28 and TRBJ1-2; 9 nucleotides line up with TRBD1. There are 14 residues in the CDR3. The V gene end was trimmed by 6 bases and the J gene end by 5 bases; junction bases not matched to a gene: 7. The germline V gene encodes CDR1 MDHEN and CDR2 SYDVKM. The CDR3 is CASRETGTGYGYTF. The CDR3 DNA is TGTGCCAGCAGGGAGACCGGGACAGGGTATGGCTACACCTTC.

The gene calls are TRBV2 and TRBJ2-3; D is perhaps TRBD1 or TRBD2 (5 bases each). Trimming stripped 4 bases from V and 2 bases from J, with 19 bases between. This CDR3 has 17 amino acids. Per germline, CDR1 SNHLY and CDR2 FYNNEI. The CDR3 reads CASSVEDIPSITDTQYF. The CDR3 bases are TGTGCCAGCAGTGTGGAGGACATCCCCTCGATCACAGATACGCAGTATTTT.

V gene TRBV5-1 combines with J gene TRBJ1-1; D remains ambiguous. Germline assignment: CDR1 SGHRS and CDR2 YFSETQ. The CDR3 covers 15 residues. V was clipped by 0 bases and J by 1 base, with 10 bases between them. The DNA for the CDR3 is TGCGCCAGCAGCTTGGAGCCTGGGTCGAACACTGAAGCTTTCTTT. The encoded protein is CASSLEPGSNTEAFF.

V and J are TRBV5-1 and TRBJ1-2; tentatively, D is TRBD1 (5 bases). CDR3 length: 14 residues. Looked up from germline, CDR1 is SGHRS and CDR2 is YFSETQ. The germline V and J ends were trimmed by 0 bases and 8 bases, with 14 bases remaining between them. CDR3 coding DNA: TGCGCCAGCAGCTTGGCCGGCAGGGAGGGAGGCTACACCTTC. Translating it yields CASSLAGREGGYTF.

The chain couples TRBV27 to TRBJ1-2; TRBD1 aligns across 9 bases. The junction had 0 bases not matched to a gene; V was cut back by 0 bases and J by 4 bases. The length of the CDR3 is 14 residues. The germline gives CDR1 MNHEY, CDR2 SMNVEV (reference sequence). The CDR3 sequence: CASSLSGQGYGYTF. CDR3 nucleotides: TGTGCCAGCAGTTTATCGGGACAGGGCTATGGCTACACCTTC.

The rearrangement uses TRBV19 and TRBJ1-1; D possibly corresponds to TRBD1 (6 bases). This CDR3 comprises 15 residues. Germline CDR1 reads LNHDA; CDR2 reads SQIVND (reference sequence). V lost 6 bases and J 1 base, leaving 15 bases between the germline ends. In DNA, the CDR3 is TGTGCCAGTAGCACGGGGGGGCGAGCGAACACTGAAGCTTTCTTT. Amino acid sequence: CASSTGGRANTEAFF. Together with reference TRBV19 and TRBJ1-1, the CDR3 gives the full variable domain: DGGITQSPKYLFRKEGQNVTLSCEQNLNHDAMYWYRQDPGQGLRLIYYSQIVNDFQKGDIAEGYSVSREKKESFPLTVTSAQKNPTAFYLCASSTGGRANTEAFFGQGTRLTVV.

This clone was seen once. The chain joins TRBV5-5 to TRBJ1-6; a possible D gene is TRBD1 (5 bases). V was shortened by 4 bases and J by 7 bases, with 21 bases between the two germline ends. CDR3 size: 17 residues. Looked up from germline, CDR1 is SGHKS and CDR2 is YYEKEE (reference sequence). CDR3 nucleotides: TGTGCCAGCAGCCTGATCCCGAGTGGGGCAGGGAATTCACCCCTCCACTTT. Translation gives CASSLIPSGAGNSPLHF.

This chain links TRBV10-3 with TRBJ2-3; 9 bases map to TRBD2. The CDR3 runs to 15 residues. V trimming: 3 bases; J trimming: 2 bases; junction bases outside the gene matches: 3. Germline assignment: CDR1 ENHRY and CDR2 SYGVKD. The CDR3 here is CAISEPSGNTDTQYF. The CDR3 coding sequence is TGTGCCATCAGTGAACCTAGCGGGAACACAGATACGCAGTATTTT.

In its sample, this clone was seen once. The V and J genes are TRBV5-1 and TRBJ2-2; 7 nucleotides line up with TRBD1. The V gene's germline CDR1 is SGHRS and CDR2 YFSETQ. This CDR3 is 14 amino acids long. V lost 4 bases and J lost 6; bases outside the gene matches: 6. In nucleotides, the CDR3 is TGCGCCAGCAGCGAGACAGGGTTCGCCGGGGAGCTGTTTTTT. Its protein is CASSETGFAGELFF.

CDR3 residues: CASGSWGSTEAFF. CDR3 DNA sequence: TGTGCTAGTGGTTCTTGGGGGTCCACTGAAGCTTTCTTT. The rearrangement uses TRBV12-5 and TRBJ1-1; TRBD1 might be the D (5 bases). Germline V gene data show CDR1 as LGHNT and CDR2 as FRNRAP. V shed 4 bases and J shed 4 bases, with 10 bases lying between them. The CDR3 runs 13 residues.

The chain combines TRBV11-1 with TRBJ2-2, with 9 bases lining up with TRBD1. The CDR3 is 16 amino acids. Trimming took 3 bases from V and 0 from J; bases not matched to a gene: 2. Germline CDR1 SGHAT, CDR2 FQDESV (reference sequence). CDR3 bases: TGTGCCAGCAGCTTTGGGGACAGGGCGAACACCGGGGAGCTGTTTTTT. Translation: CASSFGDRANTGELFF.